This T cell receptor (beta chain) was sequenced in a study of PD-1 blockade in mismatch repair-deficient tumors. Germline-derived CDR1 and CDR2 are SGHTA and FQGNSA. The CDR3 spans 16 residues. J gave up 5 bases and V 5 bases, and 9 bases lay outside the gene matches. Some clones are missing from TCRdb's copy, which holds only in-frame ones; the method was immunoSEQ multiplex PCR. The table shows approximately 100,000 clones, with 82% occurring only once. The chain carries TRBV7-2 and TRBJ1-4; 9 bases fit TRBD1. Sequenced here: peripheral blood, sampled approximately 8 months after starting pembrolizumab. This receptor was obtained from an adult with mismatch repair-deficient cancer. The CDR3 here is CASSPGQGSLNEKLFF. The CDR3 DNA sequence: TGTGCCAGCAGCCCGGGACAGGGAAGCCTCAATGAAAAACTGTTTTTT.